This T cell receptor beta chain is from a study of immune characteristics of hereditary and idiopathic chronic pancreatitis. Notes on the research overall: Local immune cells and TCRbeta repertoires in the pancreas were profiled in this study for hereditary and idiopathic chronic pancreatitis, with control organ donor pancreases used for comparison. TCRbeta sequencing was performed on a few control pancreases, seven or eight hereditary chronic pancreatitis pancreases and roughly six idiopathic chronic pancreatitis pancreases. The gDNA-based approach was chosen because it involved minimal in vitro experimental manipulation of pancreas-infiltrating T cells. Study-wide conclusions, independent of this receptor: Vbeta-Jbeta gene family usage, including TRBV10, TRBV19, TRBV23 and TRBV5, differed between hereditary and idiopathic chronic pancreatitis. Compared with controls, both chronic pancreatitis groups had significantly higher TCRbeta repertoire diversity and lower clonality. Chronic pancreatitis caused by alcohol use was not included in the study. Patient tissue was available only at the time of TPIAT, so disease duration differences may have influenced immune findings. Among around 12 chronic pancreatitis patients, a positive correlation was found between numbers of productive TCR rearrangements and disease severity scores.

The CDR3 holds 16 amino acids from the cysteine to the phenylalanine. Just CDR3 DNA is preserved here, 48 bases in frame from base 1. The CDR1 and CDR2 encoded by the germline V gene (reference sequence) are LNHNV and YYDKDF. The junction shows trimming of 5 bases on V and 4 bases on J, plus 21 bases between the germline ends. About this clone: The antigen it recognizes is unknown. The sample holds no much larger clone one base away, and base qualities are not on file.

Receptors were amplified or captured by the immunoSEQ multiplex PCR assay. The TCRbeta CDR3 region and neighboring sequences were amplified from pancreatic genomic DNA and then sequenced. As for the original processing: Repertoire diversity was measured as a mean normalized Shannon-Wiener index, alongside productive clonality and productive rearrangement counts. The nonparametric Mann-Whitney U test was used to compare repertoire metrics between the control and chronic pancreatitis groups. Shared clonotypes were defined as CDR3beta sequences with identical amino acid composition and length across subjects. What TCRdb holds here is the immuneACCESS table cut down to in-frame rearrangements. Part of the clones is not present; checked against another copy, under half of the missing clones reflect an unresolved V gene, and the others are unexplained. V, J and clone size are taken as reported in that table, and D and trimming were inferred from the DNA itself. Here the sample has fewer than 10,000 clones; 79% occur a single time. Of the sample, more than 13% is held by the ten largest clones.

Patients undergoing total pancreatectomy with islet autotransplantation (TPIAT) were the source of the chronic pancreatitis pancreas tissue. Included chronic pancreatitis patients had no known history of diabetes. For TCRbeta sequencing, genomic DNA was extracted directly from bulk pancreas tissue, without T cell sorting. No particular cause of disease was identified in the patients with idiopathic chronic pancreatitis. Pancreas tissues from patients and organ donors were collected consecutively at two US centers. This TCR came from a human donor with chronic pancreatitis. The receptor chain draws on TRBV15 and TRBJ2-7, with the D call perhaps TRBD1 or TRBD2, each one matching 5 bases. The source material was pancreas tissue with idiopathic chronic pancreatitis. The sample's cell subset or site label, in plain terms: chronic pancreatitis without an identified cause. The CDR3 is CATSEGPSGTDYEQYF. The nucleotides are TGTGCCACCAGCGAGGGGCCTTCCGGGACCGATTACGAGCAGTACTTC.